A single T cell receptor (beta chain) is shown here with its context. TCRdb itself ran the multiplex PCR reads through MiXCR, one entry per CDR3 protein. The sample yields about 20,000 distinct CDR3 sequences, roughly 50% seen once. Germline V gene data show CDR1 as MNHEY and CDR2 as SVGEGT. The V segment lost 10 bases and the J segment 3 bases; nucleotides outside the gene matches: 6. The CDR3 is 13 amino acids. These data originate in a study of breast tumors, draining lymph nodes, adjacent tissues. The TCR sequence derives from a female donor with breast cancer. Some clones in this sample may be carry-over from other donors' samples. The chain employs TRBV6-2 or TRBV6-3 and TRBJ1-2, with 9 positions matching TRBD1. Specimen: breast tumor tissue. CDR3 in DNA: TGTGCCACCCGGACAGGGGCCCACTATGGCTACACCTTC. Protein product: CATRTGAHYGYTF.